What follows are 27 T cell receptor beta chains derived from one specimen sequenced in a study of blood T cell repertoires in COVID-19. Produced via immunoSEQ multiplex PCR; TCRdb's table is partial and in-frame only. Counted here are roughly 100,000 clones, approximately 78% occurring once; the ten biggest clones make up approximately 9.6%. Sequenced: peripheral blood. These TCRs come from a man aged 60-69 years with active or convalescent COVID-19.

The CDR3 DNA follows: TGTGCCAGCAGTGAGGTGACTAGCGGGACTTTTTACAATGAGCAGTTCTTC. Amino acids: CASSEVTSGTFYNEQFF. V gene TRBV2 combines with J gene TRBJ2-1; TRBD2 agrees at 11 bases. The CDR3 loop spans 17 amino acids. V shed 3 bases and J 4 bases; nucleotides not matched to a gene: 8. Germline CDR1 SNHLY, CDR2 FYNNEI.

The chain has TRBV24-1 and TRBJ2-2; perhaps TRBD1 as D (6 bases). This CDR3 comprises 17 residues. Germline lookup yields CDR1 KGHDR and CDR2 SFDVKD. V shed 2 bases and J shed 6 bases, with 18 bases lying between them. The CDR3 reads CATSDSRAQGFPGELFF. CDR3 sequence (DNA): TGTGCCACCAGTGATTCTAGGGCTCAGGGGTTCCCCGGGGAGCTGTTTTTT.

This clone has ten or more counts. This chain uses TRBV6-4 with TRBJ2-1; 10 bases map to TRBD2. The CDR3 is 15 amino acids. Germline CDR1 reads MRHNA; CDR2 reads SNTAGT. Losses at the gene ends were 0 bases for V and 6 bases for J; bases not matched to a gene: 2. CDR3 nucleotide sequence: TGTGCCAGCAGTGACTCGGCTAGCGGGAGCAATGAGCAGTTCTTC. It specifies CASSDSASGSNEQFF.

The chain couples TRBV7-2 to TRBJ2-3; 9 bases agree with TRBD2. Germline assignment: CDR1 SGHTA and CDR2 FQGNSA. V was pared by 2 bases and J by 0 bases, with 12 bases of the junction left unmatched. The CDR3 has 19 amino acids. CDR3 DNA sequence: TGTGCCAGCAGCTTAAAGCGGGAGGTCAGGTTATCTAGCACAGATACGCAGTATTTT. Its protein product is CASSLKREVRLSSTDTQYF. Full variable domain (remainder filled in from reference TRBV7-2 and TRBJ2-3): GAGVSQSPSNKVTEKGKDVELRCDPISGHTALYWYRQSLGQGLEFLIYFQGNSAPDKSGLPSDRFSAERTGGSVSTLTIQRTQQEDSAVYLCASSLKREVRLSSTDTQYFGPGTRLTVL.

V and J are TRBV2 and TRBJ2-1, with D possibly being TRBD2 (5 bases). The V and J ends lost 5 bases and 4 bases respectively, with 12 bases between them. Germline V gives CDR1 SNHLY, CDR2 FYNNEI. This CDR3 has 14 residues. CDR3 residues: CASSIAFIYNEQFF. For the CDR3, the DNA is TGTGCCAGCAGTATAGCGTTCATATACAATGAGCAGTTCTTC.

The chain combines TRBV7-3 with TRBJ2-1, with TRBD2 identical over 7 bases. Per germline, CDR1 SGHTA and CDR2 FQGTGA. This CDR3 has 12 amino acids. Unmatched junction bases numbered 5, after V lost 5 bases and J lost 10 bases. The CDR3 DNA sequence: TGTGCCAGCAGCCCTCCGGGGGGAGAGCAGTTCTTC. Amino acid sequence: CASSPPGGEQFF. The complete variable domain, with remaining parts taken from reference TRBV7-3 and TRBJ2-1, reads GAGVSQTPSNKVTEKGKYVELRCDPISGHTALYWYRQSLGQGPEFLIYFQGTGAADDSGLPNDRFFAVRPEGSVSTLKIQRTERGDSAVYLCASSPPGGEQFFGPGTRLTVL.

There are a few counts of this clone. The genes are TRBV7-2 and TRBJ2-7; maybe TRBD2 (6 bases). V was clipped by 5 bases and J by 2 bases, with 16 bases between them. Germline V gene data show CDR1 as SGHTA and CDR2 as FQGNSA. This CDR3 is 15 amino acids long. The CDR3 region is CASSPEGSGAYEQYF. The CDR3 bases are TGTGCCAGCAGCCCGGAGGGGAGTGGGGCCTACGAGCAGTACTTC.

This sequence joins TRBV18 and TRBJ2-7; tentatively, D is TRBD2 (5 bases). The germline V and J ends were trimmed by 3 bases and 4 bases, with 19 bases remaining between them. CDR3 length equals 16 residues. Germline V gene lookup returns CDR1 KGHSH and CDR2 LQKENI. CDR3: CASSPSAPTSSYEQYF. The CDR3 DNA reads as TGTGCCAGCTCACCCTCCGCCCCAACTAGTTCTTACGAGCAGTACTTC.

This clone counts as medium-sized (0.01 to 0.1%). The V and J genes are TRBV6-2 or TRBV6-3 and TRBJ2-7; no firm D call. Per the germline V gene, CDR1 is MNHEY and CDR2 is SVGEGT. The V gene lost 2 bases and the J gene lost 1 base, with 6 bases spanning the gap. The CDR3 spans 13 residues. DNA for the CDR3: TGTGCCAGCAGTTACGAGCTATCCTACGAGCAGTACGTC. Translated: CASSYELSYEQYV.

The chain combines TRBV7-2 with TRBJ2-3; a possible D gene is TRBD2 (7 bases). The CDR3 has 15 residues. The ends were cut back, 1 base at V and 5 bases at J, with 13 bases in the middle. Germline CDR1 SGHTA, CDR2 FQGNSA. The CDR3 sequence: CASSLEGVAGDTQYF. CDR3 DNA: TGTGCCAGCAGCTTAGAGGGGGTAGCGGGAGATACGCAGTATTTT.

The CDR3 sequence: CASSSTGEQGYTF. In nucleotides, the CDR3 is TGCGCCAGCAGCTCCACAGGGGAGCAGGGCTACACCTTC. The rearrangement joins TRBV5-1 to TRBJ1-2; TRBD1 aligns across 7 bases. Germline assignment: CDR1 SGHRS and CDR2 YFSETQ. The CDR3 totals 13 residues. V gave up 3 bases and J gave up 8 bases; unmatched junction bases: 7. The full variable domain, its missing parts supplied by reference TRBV5-1 and TRBJ1-2, is KAGVTQTPRYLIKTRGQQVTLSCSPISGHRSVSWYQQTPGQGLQFLFEYFSETQRNKGNFPGRFSGRQFSNSRSEMNVSTLELGDSALYLCASSSTGEQGYTFGSGTRLTVV.

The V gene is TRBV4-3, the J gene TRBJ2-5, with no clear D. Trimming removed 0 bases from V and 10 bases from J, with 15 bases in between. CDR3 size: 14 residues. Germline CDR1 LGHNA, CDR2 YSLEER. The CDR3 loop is CASSQDVGVASQYF. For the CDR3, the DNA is TGCGCCAGCAGCCAAGATGTCGGCGTAGCAAGCCAGTACTTC.

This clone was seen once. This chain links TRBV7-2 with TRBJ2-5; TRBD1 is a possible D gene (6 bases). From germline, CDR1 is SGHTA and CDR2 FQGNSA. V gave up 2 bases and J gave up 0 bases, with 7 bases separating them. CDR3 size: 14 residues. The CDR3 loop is CASSLNRDQETQYF. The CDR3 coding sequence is TGTGCCAGCAGCTTAAACAGGGACCAAGAGACCCAGTACTTC.

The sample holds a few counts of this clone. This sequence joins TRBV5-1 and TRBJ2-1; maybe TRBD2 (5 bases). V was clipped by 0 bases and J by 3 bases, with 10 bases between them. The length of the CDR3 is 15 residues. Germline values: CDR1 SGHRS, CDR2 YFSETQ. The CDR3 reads CASSLVPGNYNEQFF. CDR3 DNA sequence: TGCGCCAGCAGCTTGGTTCCGGGGAACTACAATGAGCAGTTCTTC.

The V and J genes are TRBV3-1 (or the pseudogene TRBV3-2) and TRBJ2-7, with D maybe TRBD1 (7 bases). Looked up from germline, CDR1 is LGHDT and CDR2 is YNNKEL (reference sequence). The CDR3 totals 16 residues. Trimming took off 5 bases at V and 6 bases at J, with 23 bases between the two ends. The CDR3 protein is CASSGSAGGSGSEQYV. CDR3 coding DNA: TGTGCCAGCAGCGGATCGGCAGGGGGGAGTGGAAGCGAGCAGTACGTC.

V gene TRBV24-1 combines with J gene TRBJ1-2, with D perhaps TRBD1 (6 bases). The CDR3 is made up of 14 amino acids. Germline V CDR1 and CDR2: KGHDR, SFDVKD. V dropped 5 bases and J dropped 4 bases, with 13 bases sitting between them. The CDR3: CATSVGGPVYGYTF. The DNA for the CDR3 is TGTGCCACCAGTGTCGGGGGGCCGGTCTATGGCTACACCTTC.

CDR3 sequence reads: CASSEGQGTREETQYF. In nucleotides, the CDR3 is TGTGCCAGCAGTGAAGGTCAGGGGACCAGGGAAGAGACCCAGTACTTC. This sequence joins TRBV25-1 and TRBJ2-5; the D gene is possibly TRBD1 (6 bases). Germline lookup yields CDR1 MGHDK and CDR2 SYGVNS. Trimming removed 2 bases from V and 3 bases from J, with 16 bases in between. The CDR3 spans 16 residues.

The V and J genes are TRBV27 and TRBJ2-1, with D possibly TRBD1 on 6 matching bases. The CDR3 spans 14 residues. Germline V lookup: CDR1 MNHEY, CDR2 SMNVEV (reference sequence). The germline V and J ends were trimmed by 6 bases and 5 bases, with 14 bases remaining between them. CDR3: CASSPTDSHNEQFF. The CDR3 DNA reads TGTGCCAGCAGCCCCACGGACAGCCACAATGAGCAGTTCTTC.

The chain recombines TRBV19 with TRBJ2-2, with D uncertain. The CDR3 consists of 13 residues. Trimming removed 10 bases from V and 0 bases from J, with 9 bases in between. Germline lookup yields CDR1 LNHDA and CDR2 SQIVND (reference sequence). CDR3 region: CAIRVANTGELFF. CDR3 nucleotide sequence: TGTGCCATTCGGGTCGCGAACACCGGGGAGCTGTTTTTT.

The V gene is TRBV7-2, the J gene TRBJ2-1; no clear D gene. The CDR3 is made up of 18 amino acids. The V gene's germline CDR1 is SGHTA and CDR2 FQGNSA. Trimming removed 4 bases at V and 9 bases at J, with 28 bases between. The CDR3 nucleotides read TGTGCCAGCAGCTACACCCTCTCGGGTCTCCCTGGGTTCGGTGAGCAGTTCTTC. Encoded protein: CASSYTLSGLPGFGEQFF.

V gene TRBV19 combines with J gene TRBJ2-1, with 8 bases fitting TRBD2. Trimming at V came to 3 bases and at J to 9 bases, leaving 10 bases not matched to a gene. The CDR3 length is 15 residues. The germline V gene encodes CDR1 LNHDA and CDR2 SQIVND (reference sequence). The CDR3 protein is CASSIPTGGPGEQFF. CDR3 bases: TGTGCCAGTAGTATCCCCACGGGAGGGCCGGGTGAGCAGTTCTTC. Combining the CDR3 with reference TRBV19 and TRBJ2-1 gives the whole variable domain DGGITQSPKYLFRKEGQNVTLSCEQNLNHDAMYWYRQDPGQGLRLIYYSQIVNDFQKGDIAEGYSVSREKKESFPLTVTSAQKNPTAFYLCASSIPTGGPGEQFFGPGTRLTVL.

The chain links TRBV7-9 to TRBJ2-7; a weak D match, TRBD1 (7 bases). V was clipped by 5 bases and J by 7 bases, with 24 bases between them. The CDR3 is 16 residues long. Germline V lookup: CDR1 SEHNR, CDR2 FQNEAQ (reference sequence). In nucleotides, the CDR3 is TGTGCCAGCAGCCATGCCGGGACAGATATCCGGGGGGAGCAGTACGTC. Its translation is CASSHAGTDIRGEQYV.

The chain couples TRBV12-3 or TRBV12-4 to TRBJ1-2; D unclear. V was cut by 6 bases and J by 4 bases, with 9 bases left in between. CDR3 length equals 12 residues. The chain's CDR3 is CASSWRVYGYTF. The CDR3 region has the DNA TGTGCCAGCAGCTGGCGGGTCTATGGCTACACCTTC.

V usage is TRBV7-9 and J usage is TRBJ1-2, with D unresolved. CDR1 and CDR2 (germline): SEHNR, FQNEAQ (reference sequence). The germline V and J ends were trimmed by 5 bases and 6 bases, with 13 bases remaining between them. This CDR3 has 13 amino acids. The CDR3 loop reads CASSVPGSDGYTF. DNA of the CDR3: TGTGCCAGCAGCGTCCCGGGGTCTGATGGCTACACCTTC.

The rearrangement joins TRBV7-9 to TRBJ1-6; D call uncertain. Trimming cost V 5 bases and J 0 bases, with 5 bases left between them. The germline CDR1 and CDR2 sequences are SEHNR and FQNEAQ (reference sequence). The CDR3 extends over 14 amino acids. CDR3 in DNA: TGTGCCAGCAGCGGGAGCTCCTATAATTCACCCCTCCACTTT. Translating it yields CASSGSSYNSPLHF.

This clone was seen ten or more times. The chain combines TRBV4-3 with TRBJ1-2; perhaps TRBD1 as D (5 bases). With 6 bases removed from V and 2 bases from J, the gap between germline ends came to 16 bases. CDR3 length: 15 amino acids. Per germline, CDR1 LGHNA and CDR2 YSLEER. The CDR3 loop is CASRPSDTTNYGYTF. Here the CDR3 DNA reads TGCGCCAGCAGGCCTTCGGACACCACAAACTATGGCTACACCTTC.

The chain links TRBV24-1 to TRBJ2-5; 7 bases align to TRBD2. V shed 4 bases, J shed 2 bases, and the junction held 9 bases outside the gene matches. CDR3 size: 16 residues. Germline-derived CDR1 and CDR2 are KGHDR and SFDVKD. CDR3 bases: TGTGCCACCAGTGACCCCGATGGGAGGGGTCAAGAGACCCAGTACTTC. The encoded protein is CATSDPDGRGQETQYF.